The entry below describes one T cell receptor beta chain. Original processing methods: The authors estimated nucleated cell counts from reference gene primer amplification. Repertoires were generated with immunoSEQ multiplex PCR, while TCRdb's copy carries only in-frame clones and drops some. That table gives V, J and clone size, and the DNA gave D and trimming. The sample has tens of thousands of clones; about 80% are singletons. In germline, CDR1 is KGHSH, CDR2 LQKENI. V lost 8 bases to trimming and J lost 1 base, with 12 bases between them. The CDR3 has 13 amino acids. The data are from a study of blood T cell repertoires in COVID-19. Study-wide background: Sites in the United States, Italy and Spain provided acute and convalescent COVID-19 samples. T cells, B-cell-depleted T cells, or PBMCs supplied cDNA or gDNA.

The source of this sequence is a human donor in a cohort sampled during active COVID-19. Source material: peripheral blood. V is TRBV18 and J is TRBJ2-7, with D perhaps TRBD2 (5 bases). CDR3 amino acids: CASASLGSYEQYF. The CDR3 DNA sequence: TGTGCCAGCGCTAGCTTGGGTTCCTACGAGCAGTACTTC.